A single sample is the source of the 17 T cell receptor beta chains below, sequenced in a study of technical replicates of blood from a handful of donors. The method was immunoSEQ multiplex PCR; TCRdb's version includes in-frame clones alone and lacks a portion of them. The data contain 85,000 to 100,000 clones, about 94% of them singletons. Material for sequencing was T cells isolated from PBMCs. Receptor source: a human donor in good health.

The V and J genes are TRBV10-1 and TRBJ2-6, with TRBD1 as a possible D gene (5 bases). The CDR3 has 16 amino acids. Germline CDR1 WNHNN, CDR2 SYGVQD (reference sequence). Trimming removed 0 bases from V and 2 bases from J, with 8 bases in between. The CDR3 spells CASSESVTAGANVLTF. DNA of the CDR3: TGCGCCAGCAGTGAGTCGGTGACAGCTGGGGCCAACGTCCTGACTTTC.

In DNA, the CDR3 is TGCGCCAGCAGCCAAGTATCGGGGAAGCAGTACTTC. Translating gives CASSQVSGKQYF. This chain uses TRBV4-1 with TRBJ2-7; weak D call: TRBD2 (5 bases). Looked up from germline, CDR1 is MGHRA and CDR2 is YSYEKL. Deletions cut 1 base from V and 8 bases from J, with 9 bases between. There are 12 residues in the CDR3.

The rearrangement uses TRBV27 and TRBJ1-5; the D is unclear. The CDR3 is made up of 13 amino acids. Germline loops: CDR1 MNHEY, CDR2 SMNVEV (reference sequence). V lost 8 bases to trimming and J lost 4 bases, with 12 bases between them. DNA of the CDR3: TGTGCCAGCGCAGGCGGGTTGAATCAGCCCCAGCATTTT. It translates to CASAGGLNQPQHF.

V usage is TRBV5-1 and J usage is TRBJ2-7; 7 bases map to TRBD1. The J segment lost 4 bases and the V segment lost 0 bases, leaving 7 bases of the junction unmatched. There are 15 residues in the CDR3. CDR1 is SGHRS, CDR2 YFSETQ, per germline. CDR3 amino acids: CASSLDGTEPYEQYF. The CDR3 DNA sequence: TGCGCCAGCAGCTTGGACGGGACAGAACCATACGAGCAGTACTTC.

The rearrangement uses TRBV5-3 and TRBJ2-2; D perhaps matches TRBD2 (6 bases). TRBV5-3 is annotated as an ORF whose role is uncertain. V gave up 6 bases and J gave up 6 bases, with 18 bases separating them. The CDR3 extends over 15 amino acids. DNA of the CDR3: TGTGCCAGAATACCCCCCGCTCAGCGGGCCGGGGAGCTGTTTTTT. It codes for CARIPPAQRAGELFF.

The CDR3 protein is CASGTGDNEAFF. The CDR3 region has the DNA TGTGCCAGCGGGACAGGGGATAATGAAGCTTTCTTT. This rearrangement joins TRBV5-4 to TRBJ1-1, with 10 positions matching TRBD1. Trimming cost V 7 bases and J 7 bases; bases outside gene matches: 4. Per the germline V gene, CDR1 is SGHNT and CDR2 is YYREEE (reference sequence). CDR3 length equals 12 residues.

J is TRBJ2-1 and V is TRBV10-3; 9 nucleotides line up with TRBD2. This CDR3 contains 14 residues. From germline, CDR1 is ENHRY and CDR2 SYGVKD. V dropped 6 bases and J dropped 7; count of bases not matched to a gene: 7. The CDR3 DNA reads TGTGCCATCAGAGTTAGCGGGGGAGCAAATGAGCAGTTCTTC. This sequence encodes CAIRVSGGANEQFF.

CDR3 in DNA: TGTGCCAGTAGGCCTGCGGGAGTGAGGAATGAGCAGTTCTTC. Protein: CASRPAGVRNEQFF. This chain connects TRBV19 to TRBJ2-1; 7 nucleotides line up with TRBD2. CDR1 LNHDA and CDR2 SQIVND come from the germline V gene (reference sequence). CDR3 length: 14 residues. J lost 7 bases, V lost 6 bases, and 9 bases had no gene match.

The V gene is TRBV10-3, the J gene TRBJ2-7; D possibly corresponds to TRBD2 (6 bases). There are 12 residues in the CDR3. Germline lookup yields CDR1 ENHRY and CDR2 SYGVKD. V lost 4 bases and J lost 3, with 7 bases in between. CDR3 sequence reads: CAISGEVYEQYF. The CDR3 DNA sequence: TGTGCCATCAGTGGGGAGGTCTACGAGCAGTACTTC.

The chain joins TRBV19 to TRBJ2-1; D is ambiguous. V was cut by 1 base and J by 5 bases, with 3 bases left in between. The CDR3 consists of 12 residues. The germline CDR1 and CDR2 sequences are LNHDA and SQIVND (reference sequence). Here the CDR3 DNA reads TGTGCCAGTAGTATAGCCGACAATGAGCAGTTCTTC. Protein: CASSIADNEQFF.

The CDR3 DNA is TGTGCCAGCACAACAGGGGGGAACACCGGGGAGCTGTTTTTT. This codes for CASTTGGNTGELFF. The chain is built from TRBV19 and TRBJ2-2, with TRBD1 matching 8 bases. The CDR3 has 14 residues. Germline trimming cut 9 bases from V and 1 base from J; bases unmatched to any gene: 4. CDR1 and CDR2 (germline): LNHDA, SQIVND (reference sequence).

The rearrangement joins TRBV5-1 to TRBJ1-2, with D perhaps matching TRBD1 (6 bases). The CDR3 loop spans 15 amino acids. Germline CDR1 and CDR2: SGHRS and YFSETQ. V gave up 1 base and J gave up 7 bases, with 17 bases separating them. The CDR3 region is CASSLIQQGEFGYTF. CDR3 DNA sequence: TGCGCCAGCAGCTTGATCCAACAGGGCGAGTTTGGCTACACCTTC.

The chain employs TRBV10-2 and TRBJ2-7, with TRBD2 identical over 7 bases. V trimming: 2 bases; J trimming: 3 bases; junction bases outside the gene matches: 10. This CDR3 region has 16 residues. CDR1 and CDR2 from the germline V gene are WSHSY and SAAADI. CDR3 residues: CASSEKMVAGSYEQYF. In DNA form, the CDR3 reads TGCGCCAGCAGTGAGAAGATGGTAGCGGGTAGCTACGAGCAGTACTTC.

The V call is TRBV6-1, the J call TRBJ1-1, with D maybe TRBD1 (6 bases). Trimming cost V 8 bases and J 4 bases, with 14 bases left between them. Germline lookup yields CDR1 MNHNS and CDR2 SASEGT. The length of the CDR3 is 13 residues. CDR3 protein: CASHRDILTEAFF. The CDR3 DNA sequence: TGTGCCAGCCACAGGGATATTCTCACTGAAGCTTTCTTT.

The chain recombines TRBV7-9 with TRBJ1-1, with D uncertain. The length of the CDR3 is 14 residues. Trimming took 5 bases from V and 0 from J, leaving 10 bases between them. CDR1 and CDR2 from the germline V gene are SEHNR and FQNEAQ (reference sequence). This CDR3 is CASSPDRVNTEAFF. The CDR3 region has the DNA TGTGCCAGCAGCCCAGACCGGGTGAACACTGAAGCTTTCTTT.

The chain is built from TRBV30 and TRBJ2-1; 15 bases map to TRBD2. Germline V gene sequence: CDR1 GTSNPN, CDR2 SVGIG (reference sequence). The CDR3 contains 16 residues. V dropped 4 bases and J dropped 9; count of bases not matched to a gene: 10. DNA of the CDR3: TGTGCCTGGAACGGACTAGCGGGGGGGCCCTCGCGTGAGCAGTTCTTC. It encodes CAWNGLAGGPSREQFF.

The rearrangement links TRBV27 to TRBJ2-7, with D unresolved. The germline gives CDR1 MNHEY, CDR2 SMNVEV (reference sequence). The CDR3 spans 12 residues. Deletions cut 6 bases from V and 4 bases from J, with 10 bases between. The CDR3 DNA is TGTGCCAGCAGGCCCCACCGGTACGAGCAGTACTTC. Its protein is CASRPHRYEQYF.